This TCR beta chain was documented in a study of PD-1 blockade in classical Hodgkin lymphoma (dated by TCRdb to 2018 to 2020). As for the study more broadly: The study used TCR beta sequencing and CyTOF to define a peripheral blood immune signature of response to PD-1 blockade in classical Hodgkin lymphoma. Overall study results and their limits: Baseline TCR diversity was reported to be lower in newly diagnosed patients than in healthy donors, and even lower in relapsed/refractory patients. Only a single clinical trial cohort was studied, and what caused the repertoire differences, possibly disease activity or prior therapy, remained undefined.

As concerns this clone: This receptor's antigen is unknown. Per-base quality was not reported, and no clone a single base away is much larger than it.

The CDR3 covers 17 residues, taking in both the cysteine and the phenylalanine. Only CDR3 DNA is held: 51 bases, read in frame from base 1. The germline V gene (reference sequence) sets CDR1 to LNHDA and CDR2 to SQIVND. The trim is 4 bases for V and 0 bases for J, with a gap of 18 bases between the germline ends. The label giving this sample's time point can be read as: newly diagnosed, previously untreated cHL patient sample. A Miltenyi CD8+ T cell isolation kit was used for magnetic negative selection to purify CD8+ T cells from thawed PBMCs. To serve as a comparison group for the relapsed/refractory trial patients, PBMCs were sequenced from patients with newly diagnosed, previously untreated classical Hodgkin lymphoma. After peripheral blood was drawn into 8 mL Vacutainer Cell Preparation Tubes, PBMCs were isolated by centrifugation and then cryopreserved. Purified CD4+ and CD8+ fractions were generated only in cases for which an additional PBMC sample was available. On LS columns in a quadroMACS separator, the magnetically labelled cells were depleted, and the flow-through was collected as the purified fraction.

Genomic DNA was extracted with the Qiagen DNeasy kit from unsorted PBMCs and from negatively selected CD4+ and CD8+ fractions. TCR beta CDR3 regions were amplified by immunoSEQ multiplex PCR using primers annealing to V and J segments. Amplification bias was minimized using a synthetic immune receptor repertoire, and residual bias was removed computationally after sequencing. Per the authors' processing: Custom Python scripts were used to quantify repertoire diversity as the Shannon entropy index. Unsorted, CD4+ and CD8+ repertoires were analyzed separately, except for combined analyses in which CD4+ and CD8+ sequences were merged in silico. Drawn from immuneACCESS, this table holds only the in-frame rearrangements with V and J called that TCRdb kept. Clones are partly lost; checked studies trace under half to an unresolved V gene and leave the rest unexplained. That table furnishes V, J and clone size, whereas the DNA furnished D and trimming. Counted in this sample were about 21,000 clones; 87% of them appeared once. The ten most abundant clones make up roughly 7% of the sample.

The chain uses TRBV19 and TRBJ1-1; no D segment can be confidently identified. The sequencing sample was made of CD8+ T cells from blood. The sequence derives from a human donor with classical Hodgkin lymphoma. DNA sequence: TGTGCCAGTAGTACCCTAACCCGGGCCCTTGTGAACACTGAAGCTTTCTTT. It specifies CASSTLTRALVNTEAFF.